Each of the 7 T cell receptor beta chains below was sequenced from the same sample in a study of T cell clonality in common variable immunodeficiency. Data came from immunoSEQ multiplex PCR; TCRdb stores just in-frame clones and leaves some out. The specimen has 40,000 to 50,000 clones, none found just once. Input material: peripheral blood mononuclear cells. All receptors come from a person aged 18-69 years in good health.

This clone was recorded many times. The covered CDR3 bases are TGTGCCTTTATTACTGATCAGGGGCCGCGTAACTATGGC. Its translation is CAFITDQGPRNYG. The entire CDR3 sequence reads CAFITDQGPRNYGYTF. The chain uses TRBV30 and TRBJ1-2; D possibly corresponds to TRBD1 (6 bases). The read terminates 3 residues before the CDR3 end, so the remaining end is supplied by the germline J gene. The CDR3 covers 16 residues. Germline values: CDR1 GTSNPN, CDR2 SVGIG (reference sequence). V lost 7 bases and J lost 1, with 22 bases in between.

This clone appeared many times. The read gets to within 3 residues of the CDR3 end, and the germline J gene fills in the rest. This chain links TRBV14 with TRBJ1-6; D call uncertain. Germline-derived CDR1 and CDR2 are SGHDN and FVKESK. V lost 0 bases, J lost 5 bases, and 8 bases lay in between. This CDR3 region has 15 residues. Partial CDR3 DNA: TGTGCCAGCAGCCAAGAGACAAAGCATAATTCACCC. As protein: CASSQETKHNSP. The whole CDR3 sequence is CASSQETKHNSPLHF.

This clone was observed many times. The CDR3 end falls 3 residues outside the read, so it is completed with the germline J gene. V gene TRBV7-2 combines with J gene TRBJ1-2; 9 bases are a match to TRBD1. The CDR3 runs to 14 residues. CDR1 is SGHTA, CDR2 FQGNSA, per germline. The part of the CDR3 DNA that was read is TGTGCCAGCAGCTCACAGGGGGCTCGCGTAGGC. Its translation is CASSSQGARVG. Given in full, the CDR3 is CASSSQGARVGYTF.

This clone appeared many times. The read terminates 3 residues before the CDR3 end, so the remaining end is supplied by the germline J gene. This rearrangement joins TRBV7-9 to TRBJ1-1; unclear D gene. The germline CDR1 and CDR2 sequences are SEHNR and FQNEAQ (reference sequence). The V gene lost 3 bases and the J gene lost 1 base, with 6 bases spanning the gap. This CDR3 is built from 13 residues. CDR3 bases read: TGTGCCAGCAGCTTCTTACAGAACACTGAA. This codes for CASSFLQNTE. The full CDR3 protein is CASSFLQNTEAFF.

This clone was recorded at least ten times. The read gets to within 3 residues of the CDR3 end, and the germline J gene fills in the rest. V usage is TRBV5-4 and J usage is TRBJ2-3; 8 bases are a match to TRBD1. This CDR3 has 14 residues. Germline CDR1 reads SGHNT; CDR2 reads YYREEE (reference sequence). Trimming at V came to 5 bases and at J to 4 bases, leaving 6 bases not matched to a gene. CDR3 bases read: TGTGCCAGCAGTGACAGGGGAAGGCCAGATACG. As protein: CASSDRGRPDT. The complete CDR3 protein is CASSDRGRPDTQYF.

The sample holds many counts of this clone. Read coverage stops 3 residues before the CDR3 terminus; the germline J gene supplies the remainder. The V and J genes are TRBV7-6 and TRBJ2-6; 9 bases map to TRBD1. The germline V gene has CDR1 SGHVS and CDR2 FNYEAQ. This CDR3 is built from 18 residues. V gave up 5 bases and J gave up 1 base; unmatched junction bases: 9. CDR3 loop: CASSLTGGGSSGANVLTF. The CDR3 bases that were read are TGTGCCAGCAGCCTCACAGGGGGCGGATCGTCTGGGGCCAACGTC.

This clone was seen repeatedly, ten times or more. From the germline J gene comes the end of the CDR3, since the read stops 3 residues before it. V is TRBV6-1 and J is TRBJ1-2; TRBD1 matches 7 bases. The germline gives CDR1 MNHNS, CDR2 SASEGT. After removal of 1 base from V and 3 bases from J, the junction contained 5 bases not matched to a gene. There are 15 residues in the CDR3. The covered CDR3 bases are TGTGCCAGCAGTGAAGGGACAGGTCGATACTATGGC. Protein: CASSEGTGRYYG. The complete CDR3 sequence is CASSEGTGRYYGYTF.